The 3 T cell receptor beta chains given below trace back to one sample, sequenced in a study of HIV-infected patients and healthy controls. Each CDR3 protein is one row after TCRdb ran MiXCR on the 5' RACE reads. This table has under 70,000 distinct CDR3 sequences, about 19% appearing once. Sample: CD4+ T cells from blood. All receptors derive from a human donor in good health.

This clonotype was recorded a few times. CDR3 sequence (DNA): TGCAGTGCTAGAGATGCACAGGCTCTTCGGGGCTACACCTTC. As protein: CSARDAQALRGYTF. This rearrangement joins TRBV20-1 to TRBJ1-2; TRBD1 is a possible D gene (5 bases). The V end lost 0 bases, the J end lost 8 bases, and 16 bases lay between the germline ends. Per the germline V gene, CDR1 is DFQATT and CDR2 is SNEGSKA (reference sequence). The CDR3 totals 14 residues.

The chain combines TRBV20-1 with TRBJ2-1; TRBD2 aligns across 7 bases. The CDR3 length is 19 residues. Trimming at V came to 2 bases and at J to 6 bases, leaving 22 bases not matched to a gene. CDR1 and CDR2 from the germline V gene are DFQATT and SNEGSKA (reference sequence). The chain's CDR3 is CSARLLFGGSAPLSNEQFF. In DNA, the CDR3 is TGCAGTGCTAGACTCCTATTCGGGGGGAGTGCCCCTTTGAGCAATGAGCAGTTCTTC.

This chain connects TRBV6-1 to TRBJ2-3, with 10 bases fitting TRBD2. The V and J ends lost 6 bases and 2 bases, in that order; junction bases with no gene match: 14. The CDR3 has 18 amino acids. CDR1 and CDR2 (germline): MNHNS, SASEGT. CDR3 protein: CASSVDRTSGSSTDTQYF. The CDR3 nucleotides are TGTGCCAGCAGCGTCGACCGGACTAGCGGCTCTTCCACAGATACGCAGTATTTT.